One and the same sample provided the 11 T cell receptor beta chains below, sequenced in a study of shared clonotypes between healthy human individuals. CD45RO-negative CD8 cells positively selected for CCR7 made up the naive population, which excluded terminally differentiated effector memory CD45RA+ cells. Clones were read by immunoSEQ multiplex PCR, and TCRdb kept only the in-frame ones, dropping some. The sample includes roughly 650,000 clones, approximately 96% of them seen just once. The sequencing sample was made of naive CD8+ T cells sorted from blood. The source is a woman in her 30s in good health.

This rearrangement joins TRBV2 to TRBJ2-7; possibly TRBD1 for D (7 bases). Per the germline V gene, CDR1 is SNHLY and CDR2 is FYNNEI. V dropped 4 bases and J dropped 6 bases, with 16 bases sitting between them. The CDR3 is made up of 14 amino acids. The CDR3 DNA sequence: TGTGCCAGCAGTGTCCCAGGGGGGAATTCCGAGCAGTACTTC. This sequence encodes CASSVPGGNSEQYF.

The gene calls are TRBV5-4 and TRBJ2-7, with 7 bases fitting TRBD2. Per the germline V gene, CDR1 is SGHNT and CDR2 is YYREEE (reference sequence). The CDR3 runs to 17 residues. V was pared by 3 bases and J by 5 bases, with 17 bases of the junction left unmatched. The CDR3 coding sequence is TGTGCCAGCAGCTCGCCTCCCAGAGAAGGGGACTACGACGAGCAGTACTTC. Translation gives CASSSPPREGDYDEQYF.

This chain joins TRBV6-5 and TRBJ2-1; 10 bases agree with TRBD1. The J segment lost 6 bases and the V segment lost 5 bases, leaving 1 base of the junction unmatched. CDR1 and CDR2 (germline): MNHEY, SVGAGI. The CDR3 contains 13 residues. Here the CDR3 DNA reads TGTGCCAGCAGTCGGGACAGGGGCAATGAGCAGTTCTTC. Translation: CASSRDRGNEQFF.

The rearrangement uses TRBV5-1 and TRBJ2-2; D possibly corresponds to TRBD2 (6 bases). The V end lost 0 bases, the J end lost 3 bases, and 12 bases lay between the germline ends. The germline CDR1 and CDR2 sequences are SGHRS and YFSETQ. The CDR3 runs to 16 residues. CDR3 nucleotides: TGCGCCAGCAGCTTGGTGTGGGAGGAGTACACCGGGGAGCTGTTTTTT. This codes for CASSLVWEEYTGELFF.

J is TRBJ1-2 and V is TRBV10-2, with D uncertain. This CDR3 contains 12 residues. Trimming left V 8 bases short and J 5 bases short, with 12 bases between. Germline V gives CDR1 WSHSY, CDR2 SAAADI. Here the CDR3 DNA reads TGCGCCAGCGGACCTGCGGGGTATGGCTACACCTTC. Translation: CASGPAGYGYTF.

This CDR3 reads CASTTREGRFSYNEQFF. CDR3 in DNA: TGTGCCAGCACCACCCGCGAGGGGCGATTCTCCTACAATGAGCAGTTCTTC. This chain uses TRBV27 with TRBJ2-1; D possibly uses TRBD1 or TRBD2 (5 bases each). V was trimmed by 7 bases and J by 0 bases, leaving 19 bases between them. The CDR3 sequence is 17 residues long. Germline assignment: CDR1 MNHEY and CDR2 SMNVEV (reference sequence).

This chain uses TRBV19 with TRBJ1-5; tentative D call: TRBD1 (5 bases). V lost 3 bases to trimming and J lost 5 bases, with 8 bases between them. CDR1 is LNHDA and CDR2 is SQIVND in the germline V gene (reference sequence). The CDR3 is 13 residues long. In nucleotides, the CDR3 is TGTGCCAGTAGTATTTGGGGGGATCAGCCCCAGCATTTT. Protein sequence: CASSIWGDQPQHF.

In nucleotides, the CDR3 is TGCAGCGCAAGCGGGAGAACTAACTATGGCTACACCTTC. Translation: CSASGRTNYGYTF. V usage is TRBV29-1 and J usage is TRBJ1-2; D is ambiguous. The V gene's germline CDR1 is SQVTM and CDR2 ANQGSEA. The CDR3 covers 13 residues. The V gene lost 7 bases and the J gene lost 0 bases, with 12 bases spanning the gap.

The chain is built from TRBV4-2 and TRBJ2-7, with 11 positions matching TRBD2. The CDR3 contains 15 residues. The J segment lost 3 bases and the V segment lost 1 base, leaving 2 bases of the junction unmatched. Germline CDR1 is LGHNA and CDR2 is YNFKEQ. The chain's CDR3 is CASSQGLAGGYEQYF. CDR3 nucleotides: TGTGCCAGCAGCCAAGGGCTAGCGGGAGGCTACGAGCAGTACTTC.

The V and J genes are TRBV29-1 and TRBJ1-1, with a tentative D call TRBD1 (6 bases). The CDR3 spans 15 residues. V was pared by 0 bases and J by 4 bases, with 15 bases between. Per germline, CDR1 SQVTM and CDR2 ANQGSEA. CDR3 DNA sequence: TGCAGCGTTGAAGATCTTGGGGGGACAAGCACTGAAGCTTTCTTT. Protein: CSVEDLGGTSTEAFF.

The chain carries TRBV5-1 and TRBJ2-7, with D unresolved. Germline-derived CDR1 and CDR2 are SGHRS and YFSETQ. Trimming left V 0 bases short and J 7 bases short, with 8 bases between. This CDR3 spans 12 amino acids. CDR3 sequence reads: CASSLGRSEQYF. CDR3 nucleotide sequence: TGCGCCAGCAGCTTGGGACGCTCGGAGCAGTACTTC.